This is a list of T cell receptor beta chains from one sample in a study of spatial heterogeneity in lung cancer. TCRdb re-called the 5' RACE reads through MiXCR, storing one row per CDR3 protein. The repertoire holds about 52,000 distinct CDR3 sequences, with less than 9% as singletons. The sequencing here drew on PBMCs, taken at follow-up. Receptor source: a female donor with early-stage non-small cell lung cancer. Both conserved end residues are part of each CDR3. A D gene is named only where the DNA matches it firmly. A row's size may be missing; if present it is once, few, many or a size class.

v_call: TRBV4-1; j_call: TRBJ2-1; d_call: NA; clone_size: many; cdr3_nt: TGCGCCAGCAGCCAAGATTCGCCAGGGGTCAATGAGCAGTTCTTC; cdr3_aa: CASSQDSPGVNEQFF
v_call: TRBV5-5; j_call: TRBJ2-7; d_call: NA; clone_size: NA; cdr3_nt: TGTGCCAGCAGCCCCGAGGGCGAGCAGTACTTC; cdr3_aa: CASSPEGEQYF
v_call: TRBV28; j_call: TRBJ1-6; d_call: NA; clone_size: few; cdr3_nt: TGTGCCAGCAGTTCCCCAGCAGGGGCTAGCTCCTATAATTCACCCCTCCACTTT; cdr3_aa: CASSSPAGASSYNSPLHF
v_call: TRBV28; j_call: TRBJ1-5; d_call: NA; clone_size: few; cdr3_nt: TGTGCCAGCAGTTTTTTGCGGCAGGGAATCAATCAGCCCCAGCATTTT; cdr3_aa: CASSFLRQGINQPQHF
v_call: TRBV20-1; j_call: TRBJ2-3; d_call: TRBD2; clone_size: NA; cdr3_nt: TGCAGTGCCAAGACTAGCGGGAGCACAGATACGCAGTATTTT; cdr3_aa: CSAKTSGSTDTQYF
v_call: TRBV20-1; j_call: TRBJ2-7; d_call: NA; clone_size: few; cdr3_nt: TGCAGTGCGCACCGCTCAGCGCTCGCCTACGAGCAGTACTTC; cdr3_aa: CSAHRSALAYEQYF
v_call: TRBV12-3/TRBV12-4; j_call: TRBJ1-1; d_call: TRBD1; clone_size: many; cdr3_nt: TGTGCCAGCAGTCCAGGACAGGGGAGCGCTGAAGCTTTCTTT; cdr3_aa: CASSPGQGSAEAFF
v_call: TRBV2; j_call: TRBJ2-3; d_call: TRBD2; clone_size: NA; cdr3_nt: TGTGCCAGCAGAAGCGGGATAGCGGGTTTCACAGATACGCAGTATTTT; cdr3_aa: CASRSGIAGFTDTQYF
v_call: TRBV20-1; j_call: TRBJ1-1; d_call: NA; clone_size: many; cdr3_nt: TGCAGTGCTAGAGACCCAGGGGATCGGGACACTGAAGCTTTCTTT; cdr3_aa: CSARDPGDRDTEAFF
v_call: TRBV5-1; j_call: TRBJ1-3; d_call: TRBD1; clone_size: few; cdr3_nt: TGCGCCAGCAGCTTGCAGGGGGTCGAAAACACCATATATTTT; cdr3_aa: CASSLQGVENTIYF
v_call: TRBV13; j_call: TRBJ2-3; d_call: NA; clone_size: many; cdr3_nt: TGTGCCAGCAGCTTAGGCCAAAGGACCACAGATACGCAGTATTTT; cdr3_aa: CASSLGQRTTDTQYF
v_call: TRBV13; j_call: TRBJ2-6; d_call: NA; clone_size: many; cdr3_nt: TGTGCCAGCAGCCCTGACAGCTTCACTGGGGCCAACGTCCTGACTTTC; cdr3_aa: CASSPDSFTGANVLTF
v_call: TRBV16; j_call: TRBJ1-4; d_call: NA; clone_size: NA; cdr3_nt: TGTGCCAGCAGCCAAAGGTATCACACCGGACCGCCTGCAACTAATGAAAAACTGTTTTTT; cdr3_aa: CASSQRYHTGPPATNEKLFF
v_call: TRBV6-1; j_call: TRBJ2-3; d_call: NA; clone_size: few; cdr3_nt: TGTGCCAGCAGCGTCGACAGGGATACGCAGTATTTT; cdr3_aa: CASSVDRDTQYF
v_call: TRBV7-9; j_call: TRBJ1-2; d_call: NA; clone_size: NA; cdr3_nt: TGTGCCAGCAGGTCAGACAGTTCCCTCTATGGCTACACCTTC; cdr3_aa: CASRSDSSLYGYTF
v_call: TRBV11-2; j_call: TRBJ2-2; d_call: NA; clone_size: many; cdr3_nt: TGTGCCAGCAGCTTACCCCCCGGTCGGACCGGGGAGCTGTTTTTT; cdr3_aa: CASSLPPGRTGELFF
v_call: TRBV12-3/TRBV12-4; j_call: TRBJ2-3; d_call: TRBD2; clone_size: many; cdr3_nt: TGTGCCAGCAGTTTAAGGGCGGGGGTGTCAGATACGCAGTATTTT; cdr3_aa: CASSLRAGVSDTQYF
v_call: TRBV7-2; j_call: TRBJ2-1; d_call: NA; clone_size: many; cdr3_nt: TGTGCCAGCAGCGTTCTAGGTGGGGGACGAAATGAGCAGTTCTTC; cdr3_aa: CASSVLGGGRNEQFF
v_call: TRBV27; j_call: TRBJ1-4; d_call: NA; clone_size: many; cdr3_nt: TGTGCCAGCAGTTCGGACCCCGAAGGCACTAATGAAAAACTGTTTTTT; cdr3_aa: CASSSDPEGTNEKLFF
v_call: TRBV6-2/TRBV6-3; j_call: TRBJ1-5; d_call: TRBD1; clone_size: NA; cdr3_nt: TGTGCCAGCAGCACGGACAGGGCTAGCAATCAGCCCCAGCATTTT; cdr3_aa: CASSTDRASNQPQHF
v_call: TRBV3-1; j_call: TRBJ2-2; d_call: TRBD1; clone_size: few; cdr3_nt: TGTGCCAGCAGCCAGGGACAGGGGACGAACACCGGGGAGCTGTTTTTT; cdr3_aa: CASSQGQGTNTGELFF
v_call: TRBV28; j_call: TRBJ1-2; d_call: TRBD1; clone_size: many; cdr3_nt: TGTGCCAGCAGCCATGGGACAGGGATGACGAAGGGCTACACCTTC; cdr3_aa: CASSHGTGMTKGYTF
v_call: TRBV12-3/TRBV12-4; j_call: TRBJ1-1; d_call: NA; clone_size: NA; cdr3_nt: TGTGCCAGCGGTACTGGGGGAGCTTTCTTT; cdr3_aa: CASGTGGAFF